This section outlines one TCR beta chain sequence together with its context. This CDR3 spans 11 amino acids. Germline-derived CDR1 and CDR2 are KGHDR and SFDVKD. This record comes from a study of T cells in Graves' hyperthyroidism and ophthalmopathy. There were TCR beta CDR3 regions amplified from RNA transcripts. An initial round of RT-PCR targeting the TCR CDR3 relied on the HTBI primer set. TCRdb fed the multiplex PCR reads into MiXCR, producing one record per CDR3 protein. The repertoire has 600,000 to 900,000 distinct CDR3 sequences, over 15% of them found once; the top ten carry approximately 8.4%.

The receptor's source is a man aged 18 to 29 with Graves' hyperthyroidism. The rearrangement links TRBV24-1 to TRBJ2-5, with a tentative D call TRBD2 (6 bases). Sequenced: blood. In DNA form, the CDR3 reads TGTGCTGCCGGGAGCCAAGAGACCCAGTACTTC. Translating it yields CAAGSQETQYF.